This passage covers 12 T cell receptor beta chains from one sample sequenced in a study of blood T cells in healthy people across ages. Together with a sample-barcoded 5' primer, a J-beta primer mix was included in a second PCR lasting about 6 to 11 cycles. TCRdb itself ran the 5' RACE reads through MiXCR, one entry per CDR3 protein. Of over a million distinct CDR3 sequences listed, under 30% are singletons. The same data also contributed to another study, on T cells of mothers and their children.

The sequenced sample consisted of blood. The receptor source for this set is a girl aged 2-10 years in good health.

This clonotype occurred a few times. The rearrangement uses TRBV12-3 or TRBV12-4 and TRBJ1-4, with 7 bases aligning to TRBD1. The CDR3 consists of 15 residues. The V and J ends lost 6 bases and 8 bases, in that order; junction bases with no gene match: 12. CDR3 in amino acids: CASRRATGLGEKLFF. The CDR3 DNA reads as TGTGCCAGCAGGCGAGCGACAGGGCTAGGGGAAAAACTGTTTTTT.

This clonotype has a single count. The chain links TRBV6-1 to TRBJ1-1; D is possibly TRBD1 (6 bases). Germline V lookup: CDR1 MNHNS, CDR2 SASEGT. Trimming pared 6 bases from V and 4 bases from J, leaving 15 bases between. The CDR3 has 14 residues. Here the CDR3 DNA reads TGTGCCAGCAGCGCGTACAGGGATCGCACTGAAGCTTTCTTT. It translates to CASSAYRDRTEAFF.

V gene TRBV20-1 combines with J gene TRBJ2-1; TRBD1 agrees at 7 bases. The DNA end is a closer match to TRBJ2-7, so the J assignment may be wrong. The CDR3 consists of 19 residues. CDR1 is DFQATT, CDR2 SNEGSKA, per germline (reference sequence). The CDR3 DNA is TGCAGTGCTAGAGACCCCACCGGGAACCCCCGGGACAGTGCCTACGAGCAGTACTTC. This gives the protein CSARDPTGNPRDSAYEQYF.

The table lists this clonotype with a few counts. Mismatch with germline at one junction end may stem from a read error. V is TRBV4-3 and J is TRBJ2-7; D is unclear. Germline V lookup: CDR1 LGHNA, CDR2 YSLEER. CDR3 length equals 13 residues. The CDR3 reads CACSQGSGGEQYF. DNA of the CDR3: TGCGCCTGCAGCCAAGGTTCAGGTGGCGAGCAGTACTTC.

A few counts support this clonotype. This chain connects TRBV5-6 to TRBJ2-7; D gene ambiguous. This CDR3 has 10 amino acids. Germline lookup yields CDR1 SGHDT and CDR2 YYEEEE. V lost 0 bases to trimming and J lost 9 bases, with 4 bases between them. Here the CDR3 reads CASSLGVQYF. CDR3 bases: TGTGCCAGCAGCTTGGGCGTGCAGTACTTC.

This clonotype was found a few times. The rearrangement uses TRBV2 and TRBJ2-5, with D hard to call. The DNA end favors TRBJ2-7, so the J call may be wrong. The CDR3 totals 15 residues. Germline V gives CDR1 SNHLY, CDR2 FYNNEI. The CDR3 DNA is TGTGCCAGCAGTGATCCCCGCCAGGTTCAGTACGAGCAGTACTTC. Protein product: CASSDPRQVQYEQYF.

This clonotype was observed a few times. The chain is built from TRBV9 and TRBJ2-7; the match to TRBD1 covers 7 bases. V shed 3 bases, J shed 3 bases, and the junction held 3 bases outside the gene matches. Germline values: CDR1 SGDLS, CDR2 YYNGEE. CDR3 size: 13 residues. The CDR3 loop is CASSADRDYEQYF. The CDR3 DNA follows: TGTGCCAGCAGCGCCGACAGGGACTACGAGCAGTACTTC.

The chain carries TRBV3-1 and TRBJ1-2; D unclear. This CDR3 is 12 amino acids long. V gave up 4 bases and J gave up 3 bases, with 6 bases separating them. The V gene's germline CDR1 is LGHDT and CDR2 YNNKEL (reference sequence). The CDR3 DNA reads TGTGCCAGCAGCCCCAATTACTATGGCTACACCTTC. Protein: CASSPNYYGYTF. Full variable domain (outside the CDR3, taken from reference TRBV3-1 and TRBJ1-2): DTAVSQTPKYLVTQMGNDKSIKCEQNLGHDTMYWYKQDSKKFLKIMFSYNNKELIINETVPNRFSPKSPDKAHLNLHINSLELGDSAVYFCASSPNYYGYTFGSGTRLTVV.

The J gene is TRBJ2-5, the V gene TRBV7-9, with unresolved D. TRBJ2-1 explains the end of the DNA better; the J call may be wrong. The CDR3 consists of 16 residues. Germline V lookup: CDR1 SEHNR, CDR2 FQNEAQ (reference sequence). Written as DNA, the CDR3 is TGTGCCAGCAGCTTATCTCGCGGTGGGTTGGGCAATGAGCAGTTCTTC. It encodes CASSLSRGGLGNEQFF.

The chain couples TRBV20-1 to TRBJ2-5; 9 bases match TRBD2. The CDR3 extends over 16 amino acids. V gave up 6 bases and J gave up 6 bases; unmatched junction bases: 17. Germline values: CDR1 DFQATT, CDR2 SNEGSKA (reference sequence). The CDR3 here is CSARPIGAGGPQTQYF. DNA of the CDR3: TGCAGTGCCCGACCCATTGGGGCGGGAGGGCCCCAGACCCAGTACTTC.

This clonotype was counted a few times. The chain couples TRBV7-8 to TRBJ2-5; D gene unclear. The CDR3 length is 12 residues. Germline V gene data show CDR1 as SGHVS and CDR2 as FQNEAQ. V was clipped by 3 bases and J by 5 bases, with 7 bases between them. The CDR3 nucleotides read TGTGCCAGCAGCTTCTCTTTTGAGACCCAGTACTTC. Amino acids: CASSFSFETQYF. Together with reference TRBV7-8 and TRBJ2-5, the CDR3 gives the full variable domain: GAGVSQSPRYKVAKRGQDVALRCDPISGHVSLFWYQQALGQGPEFLTYFQNEAQLDKSGLPSDRFFAERPEGSVSTLKIQRTQQEDSAVYLCASSFSFETQYFGPGTRLLVL.

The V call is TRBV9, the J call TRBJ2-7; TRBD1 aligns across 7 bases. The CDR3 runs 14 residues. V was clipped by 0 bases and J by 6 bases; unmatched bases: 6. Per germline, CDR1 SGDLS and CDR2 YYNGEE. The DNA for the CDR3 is TGTGCCAGCAGCGTAGAAGTTGCAGGGGGCGAGCAGTACTTC. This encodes CASSVEVAGGEQYF. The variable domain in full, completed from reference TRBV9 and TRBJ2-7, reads DSGVTQTPKHLITATGQRVTLRCSPRSGDLSVYWYQQSLDQGLQFLIQYYNGEERAKGNILERFSAQQFPDLHSELNLSSLELGDSALYFCASSVEVAGGEQYFGPGTRLTVT.